A selection of T cell receptor beta chains follows, all from one sample in a study of beta chain features in type 1 diabetes. Profiling relied on immunoSEQ multiplex PCR, and the TCRdb table lists in-frame clones only, not all of them. This table holds about 140,000 clones, roughly 9.7% found once. Sequenced material: central memory CD4+ T cells from blood. These receptors all stem from a woman aged 40 to 50 in good health. CDR3s leave out the opening cysteine and the closing phenylalanine or tryptophan. The order of the fields is J gene, V gene, CDR3 protein.

TRBJ2-2 TRBV29-1 SVRPDNIGELF
TRBJ2-1 TRBV27 ASSFSRTSGSYNEQF
TRBJ2-7 TRBV2 ASLRDTAYEQY
TRBJ1-1 TRBV11-2 ASRTTGKNTEAF
TRBJ2-4 TRBV11-2 ASSWNSQPGNIQY
TRBJ2-7 TRBV5-1 ASSLFSGESYEQY
TRBJ2-1 TRBV10-2 ASSVLAGGPGEQF
TRBJ2-1 TRBV7-6 ASSLAQGGYNEQF
TRBJ2-1 TRBV5-1 ASSMTGKDEQF
TRBJ1-2 TRBV5-6 ASSLIRLDYYGYT
TRBJ1-3 TRBV5-1 ASSLDGDSGNTIY
TRBJ2-3 TRBV5-4 ASSLATSGGATVRTDTQY
TRBJ2-7 TRBV6-5 ASSAGLAGREQY
TRBJ2-7 TRBV6-6 ASRPLGTGSSYEQY
TRBJ2-3 TRBV4-1 ASSQFLPGGGPTSTDTQY
TRBJ2-5 TRBV5-6 ASSFFGTAQETQY
TRBJ1-2 TRBV18 ASSPRQAPPGYT
TRBJ1-4 TRBV15 ATSRGQGGEKLF
TRBJ1-2 TRBV5-4 ASSLFAGRGGGYT
TRBJ1-1 TRBV9 ASHPGTGYFTEAF
TRBJ2-2 TRBV7-6 ASSLVQNTGELF
TRBJ1-2 TRBV6-6 ASSPQGARMDGYT
TRBJ1-1 TRBV11-2 ASSPRAGGMNTEAF
TRBJ2-2 TRBV7-2 ASSSTFFKELF
TRBJ1-5 TRBV6-6 ASSPQGVHQPQH
TRBJ2-7 TRBV18 ASSDSSYEQY
TRBJ1-2 TRBV7-2 ASSLLGRGHGRDGYT
TRBJ2-7 TRBV11-2 ASSPLAGGSEQY
TRBJ2-3 TRBV25-1 ASSDHGSTDTQY
TRBJ1-5 TRBV6-5 ASHRGAGQPQH
TRBJ2-6 TRBV9 ASSLQGSGANVLT
TRBJ1-4 TRBV6-6 ASSYSQGKGEKLF
TRBJ2-7 TRBV25-1 ATESGSSYEQY
TRBJ2-2 TRBV7-2 ASSLRQRDTGELF
. TRBV11-2 ASSSLTQGQELF
TRBJ1-2 TRBV4-2 ASSQDRLFNYGYT
TRBJ1-1 TRBV6-5 ASSYSVRDRGTPF
TRBJ2-7 TRBV6-6 ASSLDSASSYEQY
TRBJ2-1 TRBV29-1 SVQRGAAYNEQF
TRBJ2-3 TRBV11-2 ASSLDGGWGTDTQY
TRBJ1-4 TRBV19 ASSMRQRAANEKLF
TRBJ1-1 TRBV11-2 ASSLNAGPGEAF
TRBJ2-1 TRBV7-6 ASSFSLRSNEQF
TRBJ1-4 TRBV6-1 ASSEGQGGEKLF
TRBJ1-1 TRBV7-2 ASRRNGGGGVDTEAF
TRBJ1-3 TRBV7-8 ASSRGRRFTGNTIY
TRBJ1-2 TRBV11-2 ASSSQGAGYGYT
TRBJ2-7 TRBV7-2 ASSLGGQGTQSYEQY
TRBJ1-5 TRBV11-2 ASSLGAQPQH
TRBJ2-7 TRBV4-3 ASSPGTGGNEQY
TRBJ2-7 TRBV5-1 ASSFEGYEQY
TRBJ1-5 TRBV27 ASSSRTGGADGNQPQH
TRBJ2-5 TRBV23-1 ASSPGLAGRETQY